The 2 T cell receptor beta chains below come from one sample, sequenced in a study of identifying expanded T cells in peripheral blood. Sequenced by immunoSEQ multiplex PCR; TCRdb stores in-frame clones only, minus some. This table holds around 95,000 clones, approximately 88% found once. The material sequenced was blood. All receptors come from a person aged 18 to 70 in good health.

This clone has a single count. The chain links TRBV6-1 to TRBJ1-1, with D possibly TRBD1 on 6 matching bases. Germline CDR1 and CDR2: MNHNS and SASEGT. The CDR3 runs 13 residues. The V gene lost 5 bases and the J gene lost 0 bases, with 7 bases spanning the gap. DNA of the CDR3: TGTGCCAGCAGTACAGGGTTGAACACTGAAGCTTTCTTT. Translating it yields CASSTGLNTEAFF.

The chain is built from TRBV5-1 and TRBJ2-7; D is unresolved. The CDR3 sequence is 14 residues long. Trimming pared 4 bases from V and 2 bases from J, leaving 13 bases between. Germline V lookup: CDR1 SGHRS, CDR2 YFSETQ. CDR3 region: CASSLRLNPYEQYF. The CDR3 DNA sequence: TGCGCCAGCAGCCTCCGACTGAATCCCTACGAGCAGTACTTC.